This entry is about one T cell receptor beta chain. Its antigen is not known. The CDR3 runs to 15 residues. The V segment lost 8 bases and the J segment 1 base; nucleotides outside the gene matches: 9. CDR1 and CDR2 from the germline V gene are MNHNY and SVGAGI (reference sequence). Here immunoSEQ multiplex PCR was the method, and the copy in TCRdb shows in-frame clones only, minus some. This sample has just over 2,000,000 clones, with over 85% found just once. This record belongs to a study of shared clonotypes between healthy human individuals. Regarding the study as a whole: Among the subsets, naive ones generally showed larger estimated richness than memory ones. A small donor pool kept down the genetic and exposure-history diversity that was represented.

The chain combines TRBV6-6 with TRBJ2-7; 9 nucleotides match TRBD2. Sequenced material: naive CD4+ T cells sorted from blood. As to subset: CD45RA+ positively selected. The clonotype was recovered from a man aged 18 to 29 in good health. CDR3 DNA: TGTGCCAGCGTGGGCGGGACTAGCAGATCCTACGAGCAGTACTTC. It codes for CASVGGTSRSYEQYF.